The 10 T cell receptor beta chains in this list originate from one sample, sequenced in a study of T cell responses to AZD1222 COVID-19 vaccine. Clones were read by immunoSEQ multiplex PCR, and TCRdb kept only the in-frame ones, dropping some. Here the sample spans about 130,000 clones, roughly 90% being singletons. This material consisted of peripheral blood, taken on day 0 of AZD1222 vaccination. The receptors come from an adult in good health.

This chain joins TRBV30 and TRBJ2-2, with D uncertain. Deletions cut 0 bases from V and 1 base from J, with 9 bases between. CDR3 length equals 15 residues. Per germline, CDR1 GTSNPN and CDR2 SVGIG (reference sequence). CDR3 amino acids: CAWSVDFGNTGELFF. DNA for the CDR3: TGTGCCTGGAGTGTCGATTTTGGGAACACCGGGGAGCTGTTTTTT.

The chain uses TRBV7-9 and TRBJ1-1, with D unresolved. The CDR3 is 11 residues long. Germline CDR1 and CDR2: SEHNR and FQNEAQ (reference sequence). The V and J ends lost 4 bases and 10 bases respectively, with 10 bases between them. The CDR3 DNA follows: TGTGCCAGCAGCTCTACTGATGGAGCTTTCTTT. This sequence encodes CASSSTDGAFF. Variable domain in full (rest from reference TRBV7-9 and TRBJ1-1): DTGVSQNPRHKITKRGQNVTFRCDPISEHNRLYWYRQTLGQGPEFLTYFQNEAQLEKSRLLSDRFSAERPKGSFSTLEIQRTEQGDSAMYLCASSSTDGAFFGQGTRLTVV.

V gene TRBV24-1 combines with J gene TRBJ2-1; 9 bases line up with TRBD2. Trimming at V came to 4 bases and at J to 7 bases, leaving 13 bases not matched to a gene. This CDR3 has 17 residues. Germline V gene sequence: CDR1 KGHDR, CDR2 SFDVKD. The chain's CDR3 is CATSDLLGAGGPNEQFF. For the CDR3, the DNA is TGTGCCACCAGTGACCTCCTGGGGGCGGGGGGGCCTAATGAGCAGTTCTTC.

V and J are TRBV5-6 and TRBJ1-5, with D uncertain. The CDR3 extends over 13 amino acids. V lost 3 bases to trimming and J lost 11 bases, with 15 bases between them. Germline CDR1 and CDR2: SGHDT and YYEEEE. CDR3 nucleotide sequence: TGTGCCAGCAGCTCCACGGTCGATCGGACCCAGCATTTT. Protein: CASSSTVDRTQHF.

The chain is built from TRBV15 and TRBJ1-2; tentative D call: TRBD1 (5 bases). This CDR3 is built from 17 residues. Germline loops: CDR1 LNHNV, CDR2 YYDKDF (reference sequence). Trimming left V 2 bases short and J 1 base short, with 17 bases between. CDR3 in DNA: TGTGCCACCAGCAGACCCGGGGACGGCGAAATTAACTATGGCTACACCTTC. Translation: CATSRPGDGEINYGYTF.

This clone was counted only a few times. The chain carries TRBV13 and TRBJ2-7; D may be TRBD2 (5 bases). The germline gives CDR1 PRHDT, CDR2 FYEKMQ (reference sequence). The CDR3 totals 13 residues. Deletions cut 5 bases from V and 1 base from J, with 9 bases between. The CDR3 DNA reads TGTGCCAGCAGCCTACGAGGGTCCTACGAGCAGTACTTC. This codes for CASSLRGSYEQYF.

V and J are TRBV28 and TRBJ1-2, with D uncertain. Per germline, CDR1 MDHEN and CDR2 SYDVKM. CDR3 length equals 12 residues. The V end was cut by 3 bases, the J end by 4 bases, with 6 bases between. CDR3: CASSFSVYGYTF. The CDR3 bases are TGTGCCAGCAGTTTTTCCGTCTATGGCTACACCTTC.

The chain employs TRBV2 and TRBJ2-2; D is undetermined. The CDR3 runs 11 residues. Trimming stripped 8 bases from V and 3 bases from J, with 4 bases between. Germline loops: CDR1 SNHLY, CDR2 FYNNEI. CDR3 amino acids: CASRYTGELFF. CDR3 sequence (DNA): TGTGCCAGCCGATACACCGGGGAGCTGTTTTTT.

The rearrangement uses TRBV28 and TRBJ2-1; perhaps D is TRBD1 or TRBD2 (6 bases each). This CDR3 comprises 14 residues. Trimming left V 7 bases short and J 9 bases short, with 19 bases between. In germline, CDR1 is MDHEN, CDR2 SYDVKM. Written as DNA, the CDR3 is TGTGCCAGCACCGTCCGGGGGCTACTCGGTGAGCAGTTCTTC. It translates to CASTVRGLLGEQFF.

The chain links TRBV7-9 to TRBJ2-6; D not certain. Germline V gene sequence: CDR1 SEHNR, CDR2 FQNEAQ (reference sequence). Trimming stripped 1 base from V and 2 bases from J, with 6 bases between. The CDR3 contains 15 residues. CDR3 amino acids: CASSLGNAGANVLTF. The CDR3 DNA reads TGTGCCAGCAGCTTAGGGAACGCTGGGGCCAACGTCCTGACTTTC.